Shown below are 3 T cell receptor beta chains from a single sample sequenced in a study of blood T cells in healthy people across ages. Next came a second PCR, run for roughly 6 to 11 cycles, which used a sample-barcoded 5' primer along with a J-beta primer mix. TCRdb re-called the 5' RACE reads with MiXCR, one entry per CDR3 protein. The data show around 1.5 million distinct CDR3 sequences, with roughly 40% seen just once and approximately 7.9% held by the top ten. The specimen was blood. The receptors shown here come from a woman younger than 35 in good health.

Written as DNA, the CDR3 is TGTGCCAGCTCACCAGGGCCAGGGGGCAATCAGCCCCAGCATTTT. The encoded protein is CASSPGPGGNQPQHF. The V and J genes are TRBV18 and TRBJ1-5; maybe TRBD1 (6 bases). The CDR3 consists of 15 residues. With 2 bases removed from V and 2 bases from J, the gap between germline ends came to 10 bases. Per germline, CDR1 KGHSH and CDR2 LQKENI.

DNA of the CDR3: TGTGCCAGCAGCTTAAATGTTCGACAGGGTCTCAATGAGCAGTTCTTC. It is translated as CASSLNVRQGLNEQFF. V usage is TRBV7-3 and J usage is TRBJ2-1; 7 bases are shared with TRBD1. CDR3 length: 16 amino acids. V shed 1 base and J 6 bases; nucleotides not matched to a gene: 9. Germline CDR1 SGHTA, CDR2 FQGTGA.

The chain recombines TRBV18 with TRBJ1-6, with D uncertain. Looked up from germline, CDR1 is KGHSH and CDR2 is LQKENI. This CDR3 is built from 14 residues. With 4 bases removed from V and 2 bases from J, the gap between germline ends came to 6 bases. CDR3 amino acids: CASSQTTYNSPLHF. The CDR3 nucleotides read TGTGCCAGCTCACAGACCACCTATAATTCACCCCTCCACTTT.